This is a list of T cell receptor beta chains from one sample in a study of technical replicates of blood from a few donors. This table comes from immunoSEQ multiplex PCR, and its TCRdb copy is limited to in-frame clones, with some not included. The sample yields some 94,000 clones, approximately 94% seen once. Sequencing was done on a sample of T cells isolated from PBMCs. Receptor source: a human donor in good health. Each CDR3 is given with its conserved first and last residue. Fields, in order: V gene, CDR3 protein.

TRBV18,CASSREPEQPQHF
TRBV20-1,CSARPSEKLFF
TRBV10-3,CATRDWSLETQYF
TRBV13,CASSLYGGREQFF
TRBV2,CASSRTSSRTDTQYF
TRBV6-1,CASSVLQGQVQPQHF
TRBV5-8,CASSLGGQGRTEAFF
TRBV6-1,CASSELELSAYHYGYTF
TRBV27,CASSLWRTGAYEQYF
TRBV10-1,CASSSGPGSFCHF